A single sample is the source of the 23 T cell receptor beta chains below, sequenced in a study of PD-L1 blockade in urothelial cancer. This table comes from immunoSEQ multiplex PCR, and its TCRdb copy is limited to in-frame clones, with some not included. Of fewer than 130,000 clones listed, roughly 84% are singletons. This specimen was PBMCs, taken around atezolizumab (anti-PD-L1) treatment. The receptors come from a man in his fifties or sixties with urothelial cancer.

This chain uses TRBV5-1 with TRBJ1-5; tentative D call: TRBD1 (5 bases). Germline V lookup: CDR1 SGHRS, CDR2 YFSETQ. The CDR3 runs 14 residues. Trimming removed 0 bases at V and 11 bases at J, with 15 bases between. CDR3 region: CASSLGGPQGSQHF. The DNA for the CDR3 is TGCGCCAGCAGCTTGGGCGGACCCCAGGGATCCCAGCATTTT.

CDR3 nucleotide sequence: TGTGCCAGCAGCCCATCCGGCGGATCCTACAATGAGCAGTTCTTC. This encodes CASSPSGGSYNEQFF. This chain connects TRBV7-9 to TRBJ2-1; D gene unclear. The CDR3 runs to 15 residues. Germline V gene data show CDR1 as SEHNR and CDR2 as FQNEAQ (reference sequence). Between the trimmed V and J ends, which lost 5 bases and 1 base, there was a span of 12 bases. The whole variable domain, remainder taken from reference TRBV7-9 and TRBJ2-1, is DTGVSQNPRHKITKRGQNVTFRCDPISEHNRLYWYRQTLGQGPEFLTYFQNEAQLEKSRLLSDRFSAERPKGSFSTLEIQRTEQGDSAMYLCASSPSGGSYNEQFFGPGTRLTVL.

The V call is TRBV5-1, the J call TRBJ1-2, with D possibly being TRBD1 (5 bases). The CDR3 runs to 15 residues. The V and J ends lost 0 bases and 4 bases respectively, with 13 bases between them. Germline CDR1 and CDR2: SGHRS and YFSETQ. The CDR3 DNA reads TGCGCCAGCAGCTTGGAGTCAGGGCGATTCTATGGCTACACCTTC. It specifies CASSLESGRFYGYTF.

The chain links TRBV7-2 to TRBJ2-1; TRBD1 matches 12 bases. Germline values: CDR1 SGHTA, CDR2 FQGNSA. Trimming cost V 5 bases and J 12 bases; bases outside gene matches: 5. CDR3 length equals 13 residues. Here the CDR3 DNA reads TGTGCCAGCAGCCCTGGGACAGGGGGCGCGCAGTTCTTC. Translation: CASSPGTGGAQFF.

The chain recombines TRBV5-6 with TRBJ2-5, with D unclear. The CDR3 is 14 amino acids. Germline V gene data show CDR1 as SGHDT and CDR2 as YYEEEE. Deletions cut 2 bases from V and 3 bases from J, with 11 bases between. The CDR3 loop is CASSFLSTEETQYF. The CDR3 coding sequence is TGTGCCAGCAGCTTTCTATCGACTGAAGAGACCCAGTACTTC.

The J gene is TRBJ2-7, the V gene TRBV4-1, with D maybe TRBD1 (6 bases). CDR3 length: 14 amino acids. Germline CDR1 reads MGHRA; CDR2 reads YSYEKL. V lost 4 bases to trimming and J lost 6 bases, with 16 bases between them. In DNA, the CDR3 is TGCGCCAGCAGCCGCGAGGACAGACGGGGCGAGCAGTACTTC. Its protein is CASSREDRRGEQYF.

The rearrangement uses TRBV9 and TRBJ2-1; 7 nucleotides match TRBD2. V shed 0 bases and J 7 bases; nucleotides not matched to a gene: 4. The germline gives CDR1 SGDLS, CDR2 YYNGEE. This CDR3 is 14 amino acids long. CDR3 region: CASSVEGGSNEQFF. The CDR3, as DNA: TGTGCCAGCAGCGTAGAAGGCGGGAGTAATGAGCAGTTCTTC. Full variable domain (missing parts from reference TRBV9 and TRBJ2-1): DSGVTQTPKHLITATGQRVTLRCSPRSGDLSVYWYQQSLDQGLQFLIQYYNGEERAKGNILERFSAQQFPDLHSELNLSSLELGDSALYFCASSVEGGSNEQFFGPGTRLTVL.

V usage is TRBV19 and J usage is TRBJ1-5, with D perhaps matching TRBD1 (6 bases). Germline assignment: CDR1 LNHDA and CDR2 SQIVND (reference sequence). Between the trimmed V and J ends, which lost 4 bases and 4 bases, there was a span of 14 bases. This CDR3 is 15 amino acids long. The CDR3 coding sequence is TGTGCCAGTAGTACCCTGCGGACAGTTAATCAGCCCCAGCATTTT. This translates into CASSTLRTVNQPQHF.

V and J are TRBV13 and TRBJ2-7; TRBD1 matches at 8 bases. With 4 bases clipped from V and 1 base from J, the junction kept 9 bases outside the gene matches. This CDR3 spans 16 amino acids. Germline assignment: CDR1 PRHDT and CDR2 FYEKMQ (reference sequence). The CDR3 region has the DNA TGTGCCAGCAGCTCTATCCGGGACAGGACTTCCTACGAGCAGTACTTC. This gives the protein CASSSIRDRTSYEQYF.

V and J are TRBV19 and TRBJ1-6; perhaps TRBD1 as D (6 bases). V was shortened by 7 bases and J by 7 bases, with 17 bases between the two germline ends. The CDR3 runs 15 residues. Looked up from germline, CDR1 is LNHDA and CDR2 is SQIVND (reference sequence). CDR3 sequence (DNA): TGTGCCAGTACAAACGCAGGGGATGGGAATTCACCCCTCCACTTT. It translates to CASTNAGDGNSPLHF.

This chain links TRBV4-1 with TRBJ1-1; TRBD1 might be the D (6 bases). The ends were cut back, 2 bases at V and 8 bases at J, with 12 bases in the middle. The CDR3 is 13 residues long. The germline gives CDR1 MGHRA, CDR2 YSYEKL. CDR3 sequence (DNA): TGCGCCAGCAGCCAACTCAGGGGTAGCGAAGCTTTCTTT. It yields the protein CASSQLRGSEAFF.

This clone was found once. The J gene is TRBJ1-1, the V gene TRBV27; D possibly corresponds to TRBD1 (6 bases). The V gene's germline CDR1 is MNHEY and CDR2 SMNVEV (reference sequence). Trimming stripped 0 bases from V and 1 base from J, with 9 bases between. There are 15 residues in the CDR3. CDR3 in DNA: TGTGCCAGCAGTTTATCTCCAGGGGCGAACACTGAAGCTTTCTTT. The encoded protein is CASSLSPGANTEAFF.

The chain joins TRBV23-1 to TRBJ1-5; D is possibly TRBD1 (6 bases). TRBV23-1 is annotated as an ORF whose role is uncertain. Trimming shortened V by 3 bases and J by 2 bases, and 8 bases separated the two germline ends. The CDR3 extends over 14 amino acids. The CDR3, as DNA: TGCGCCAGCAGTCACAGGGGCGGCAATCAGCCCCAGCATTTT. Its translation: CASSHRGGNQPQHF.

The chain combines TRBV28 with TRBJ2-5, with TRBD2 matching 7 bases. The CDR3 totals 14 residues. The junction had 12 bases not matched to a gene; V was cut back by 5 bases and J by 9 bases. Germline V gene data show CDR1 as MDHEN and CDR2 as SYDVKM. CDR3 DNA sequence: TGTGCCAGCAGTGCTCAGCGGGGAGTCGTGTCCCAGTACTTC. Translation gives CASSAQRGVVSQYF.

This rearrangement joins TRBV30 to TRBJ2-7; 14 nucleotides align to TRBD2. V was clipped by 0 bases and J by 5 bases; unmatched bases: 3. The CDR3 runs to 15 residues. Germline loops: CDR1 GTSNPN, CDR2 SVGIG (reference sequence). The CDR3 here is CAWSVGLAGGNEQYF. The CDR3, as DNA: TGTGCCTGGAGTGTCGGACTAGCGGGAGGCAACGAGCAGTACTTC.

The chain employs TRBV18 and TRBJ2-7; maybe TRBD2 (6 bases). CDR3 size: 15 residues. V was clipped by 2 bases and J by 6 bases, with 17 bases between them. Germline V lookup: CDR1 KGHSH, CDR2 LQKENI. CDR3 residues: CASSPKGTPEGEQYF. The CDR3 DNA is TGTGCCAGCTCACCAAAAGGAACTCCGGAGGGCGAGCAGTACTTC. Combining the CDR3 with reference TRBV18 and TRBJ2-7 gives the whole variable domain NAGVMQNPRHLVRRRGQEARLRCSPMKGHSHVYWYRQLPEEGLKFMVYLQKENIIDESGMPKERFSAEFPKEGPSILRIQQVVRGDSAAYFCASSPKGTPEGEQYFGPGTRLTVT.

CDR3 bases: TGTGCCAGCAGTGAAAGGACAGCTCCGACAGATACGCAGTATTTT. Translated: CASSERTAPTDTQYF. The J gene is TRBJ2-3, the V gene TRBV25-1, with D perhaps TRBD1 (6 bases). Between the trimmed V and J ends, which lost 2 bases and 3 bases, there was a span of 12 bases. This CDR3 is 15 amino acids long. CDR1 MGHDK and CDR2 SYGVNS come from the germline V gene.

The chain combines TRBV4-2 with TRBJ2-5; 14 nucleotides match TRBD2. The CDR3 covers 19 residues. Germline assignment: CDR1 LGHNA and CDR2 YNFKEQ. V shed 0 bases and J 4 bases; nucleotides not matched to a gene: 10. CDR3 in DNA: TGTGCCAGCAGCCAAGACCTTCCAGCGGGACTAGCGGGAGTAGAGACCCAGTACTTC. It specifies CASSQDLPAGLAGVETQYF.

The rearrangement links TRBV30 to TRBJ1-2, with TRBD1 matching 8 bases. The CDR3 consists of 13 residues. V lost 5 bases and J lost 3; bases outside the gene matches: 5. Looked up from germline, CDR1 is GTSNPN and CDR2 is SVGIG (reference sequence). CDR3 sequence: CAWPPDRDYGYTF. DNA of the CDR3: TGTGCCTGGCCACCGGACAGGGACTATGGCTACACCTTC. Full variable domain (rest looked up from reference TRBV30 and TRBJ1-2): SQTIHQWPATLVQPVGSPLSLECTVEGTSNPNLYWYRQAAGRGLQLLFYSVGIGQISSEVPQNLSASRPQDRQFILSSKKLLLSDSGFYLCAWPPDRDYGYTFGSGTRLTVV.

The chain links TRBV10-3 to TRBJ2-3; 7 bases are a match to TRBD2. The length of the CDR3 is 13 residues. Germline CDR1 ENHRY, CDR2 SYGVKD. The V gene end was trimmed by 7 bases and the J gene end by 4 bases; junction bases not matched to a gene: 5. The CDR3 DNA follows: TGTGCCATCACTGGCGGGAGTCCAGATACGCAGTATTTT. Translating gives CAITGGSPDTQYF.

This clone was seen only a few times. V is TRBV9 and J is TRBJ2-5; D uncertain. The germline V and J ends were trimmed by 7 bases and 5 bases, with 6 bases remaining between them. This CDR3 has 10 amino acids. Germline CDR1 SGDLS, CDR2 YYNGEE. The CDR3 is CASAGETQYF. CDR3 DNA sequence: TGTGCCAGCGCCGGTGAGACCCAGTACTTC.

The chain employs TRBV5-1 and TRBJ1-1; D is possibly TRBD1 (6 bases). V lost 4 bases and J lost 0, with 25 bases in between. The CDR3 length is 19 residues. Germline-derived CDR1 and CDR2 are SGHRS and YFSETQ. The CDR3 DNA reads TGCGCCAGCAGCGCAGAGACAGGTCGTACGAGCCATATGAACACTGAAGCTTTCTTT. The encoded protein is CASSAETGRTSHMNTEAFF.

The chain couples TRBV29-1 to TRBJ2-1; 9 positions agree with TRBD2. In germline, CDR1 is SQVTM, CDR2 ANQGSEA. The CDR3 covers 14 residues. V lost 6 bases and J lost 5; bases outside the gene matches: 8. The CDR3 DNA follows: TGCAGCGTGAGAGCGGGAGGAGGGCACAATGAGCAGTTCTTC. This gives the protein CSVRAGGGHNEQFF.